Listed below are T cell receptor beta chains from one sample, sequenced in a study of blood T cell repertoires in COVID-19. TCRdb's copy holds only in-frame clones and misses some; the assay was immunoSEQ multiplex PCR. Of approximately 71,000 clones in the sample, approximately 90% were seen once. Sample: peripheral blood. Receptor source: a young woman with acute or convalescent COVID-19. Both conserved end residues are part of each CDR3.

j_call	v_call	cdr3_aa
TRBJ1-1	TRBV29-1	CSVEDYGGAVTEAFF
TRBJ2-3	TRBV6-5	CANFSGVGTDTQYF
TRBJ1-2	TRBV2	CASQGLRGYTF
TRBJ2-3	TRBV27	CASRPPPRSGVMTDTQYF
TRBJ2-2	TRBV4-1	CASSQGPGQGPGELFF
TRBJ2-5	TRBV7-9	CASSLTPLGFGRAETQYF
TRBJ1-3	TRBV14	CASSRTANSGNTIYF
TRBJ2-3	TRBV28	CASSSSTSGGHGSTDTQYF
TRBJ1-2	TRBV28	CASSRVYGYTF
TRBJ1-4	TRBV15	CATSRWGDGVEKLFF
TRBJ1-1	TRBV27	CASSVDRGTEAFF
TRBJ1-2	TRBV7-2	CASSLVRRGSGYTF
TRBJ2-2	TRBV7-6	CASSLARRGANTGELFF
TRBJ1-2	TRBV19	CASSISNSGYTF
TRBJ2-1	TRBV5-6	CASSLLELPERDEQFF
TRBJ1-1	TRBV9	CASSATGNTEAFF